One and the same sample provided the 20 T cell receptor beta chains below, sequenced in a study of regulatory T cells in long-lasting Graves disease. CDR3-region Arm-PCR and iRepertoire HTBI primers produced the TCR beta libraries. One entry per CDR3 protein results from TCRdb running MiXCR on the multiplex PCR reads. The repertoire holds 700,000 or so distinct CDR3 sequences, 30% seen once, with 35% to 55% in the top ten. Time point specified: persistent/refractory GD, antithyroid drugs over 5 years with positive TRAb. From RNA extracted from PBMCs, the TCR library was made. The sample consisted of peripheral blood mononuclear cells (PBMCs), taken when the disease was refractory, from a patient treated with antithyroid drugs. These receptors all stem from a female donor with Graves disease.

The gene calls are TRBV10-3 and TRBJ2-2; the match to TRBD1 covers 9 bases. Germline lookup yields CDR1 ENHRY and CDR2 SYGVKD. The CDR3 totals 14 residues. Losses at the gene ends were 10 bases for V and 0 bases for J; bases not matched to a gene: 3. The CDR3 sequence is CATRDRANTGELFF. The CDR3 bases are TGTGCCACCAGGGACAGGGCGAACACCGGGGAGCTGTTTTTT.

The chain carries TRBV28 and TRBJ1-6; tentatively, D is TRBD1 (5 bases). Trimming removed 7 bases from V and 1 base from J, with 17 bases in between. Germline V lookup: CDR1 MDHEN, CDR2 SYDVKM. The CDR3 sequence is 17 residues long. This CDR3 reads CASNTDIGGSYNSPLHF. The CDR3 bases are TGTGCCAGCAACACAGACATCGGGGGATCCTATAATTCACCCCTCCACTTT.

This clonotype was counted a few times. The chain recombines TRBV9 with TRBJ2-1; 11 bases are a match to TRBD2. Per the germline V gene, CDR1 is SGDLS and CDR2 is YYNGEE. Trimming removed 5 bases from V and 6 bases from J; junction bases left unmatched: 4. This CDR3 contains 14 residues. The CDR3 reads CASSDSGRANEQFF. CDR3 in DNA: TGTGCCAGCAGTGATAGCGGGAGGGCCAATGAGCAGTTCTTC.

The table lists this clonotype with many counts. The chain employs TRBV2 and TRBJ2-7; the D is unclear. CDR3 size: 12 residues. The ends were cut back, 0 bases at V and 3 bases at J, with 3 bases in the middle. Germline CDR1 SNHLY, CDR2 FYNNEI. Here the CDR3 DNA reads TGTGCCAGCAGTGAAGCAGGCTACGAGCAGTACTTC. It codes for CASSEAGYEQYF.

This clonotype has only a few counts. V and J are TRBV20-1 and TRBJ1-6; TRBD1 aligns across 7 bases. The V gene's germline CDR1 is DFQATT and CDR2 SNEGSKA (reference sequence). With V trimmed by 6 bases and J by 7 bases, 12 bases remained unmatched. This CDR3 contains 15 residues. The DNA of the CDR3 is TGCAGTGCGAGACCCTTCGGGACAGAAAATTCACCCCTCCACTTT. Protein product: CSARPFGTENSPLHF.

Ten or more counts support this clonotype. The rearrangement links TRBV12-3 or TRBV12-4 to TRBJ1-4; TRBD1 might be the D (5 bases). V was trimmed by 6 bases and J by 8 bases, leaving 16 bases between them. The CDR3 runs 14 residues. The CDR3 here is CASREQVSSEKLFF. The CDR3 coding sequence is TGTGCCAGCAGAGAACAGGTTTCAAGCGAAAAACTGTTTTTT.

There are a few counts of this clonotype. V and J are TRBV29-1 and TRBJ1-4; D not certain. CDR1 SQVTM and CDR2 ANQGSEA come from the germline V gene. The CDR3 runs 13 residues. Between the trimmed V and J ends, which lost 0 bases and 7 bases, there was a span of 9 bases. The CDR3 nucleotides are TGCAGCGTTGAAGATCGTGGGAGTGAAAAACTGTTTTTT. Protein sequence: CSVEDRGSEKLFF.

The rearrangement links TRBV5-1 to TRBJ1-4; D perhaps matches TRBD1 (6 bases). The CDR3 has 14 residues. CDR1 and CDR2 (germline): SGHRS, YFSETQ. V lost 0 bases and J 8 bases, leaving 11 bases between the germline ends. CDR3 DNA sequence: TGCGCCAGCAGCTTGGGACAGGTTGGAGAAAAACTGTTTTTT. Its protein product is CASSLGQVGEKLFF.

The rearrangement joins TRBV4-2 to TRBJ1-1; possible D gene TRBD1, 6 bases. The V gene's germline CDR1 is LGHNA and CDR2 YNFKEQ. V was cut by 0 bases and J by 5 bases, with 19 bases left in between. The CDR3 covers 17 residues. The CDR3 sequence is CASSQEGPQGVRTEAFF. Written as DNA, the CDR3 is TGTGCCAGCAGCCAAGAAGGACCACAGGGAGTCAGGACTGAAGCTTTCTTT.

The gene calls are TRBV29-1 and TRBJ1-5; TRBD1 might be the D (6 bases). Germline values: CDR1 SQVTM, CDR2 ANQGSEA. The CDR3 extends over 12 amino acids. The V end was cut by 5 bases, the J end by 9 bases, with 14 bases between. The CDR3 DNA reads as TGCAGCGTTAGACAGGCCGTAGGGCCCCAGCATTTT. This gives the protein CSVRQAVGPQHF.

The V call is TRBV10-3, the J call TRBJ1-2, with TRBD1 matching over 9 bases. Germline V gives CDR1 ENHRY, CDR2 SYGVKD. The CDR3 runs to 13 residues. Trimming cost V 10 bases and J 2 bases; bases outside gene matches: 5. CDR3 sequence (DNA): TGTGCCAACAACAGGGGGCCCAACTATGGCTACACCTTC. Its protein product is CANNRGPNYGYTF.

CDR3 DNA sequence: TGCAGCGCTATACACTCATCCTCCTACGAGCAGTACTTC. Its translation: CSAIHSSSYEQYF. The chain is built from TRBV29-1 and TRBJ2-7; unclear D gene. Trimming removed 7 bases from V and 0 bases from J, with 13 bases in between. The CDR3 is 13 amino acids. Germline V CDR1 and CDR2: SQVTM, ANQGSEA.

This clonotype was counted between two and nine times. This CDR3 reads CATSFRDARYSNQPQHF. The CDR3 nucleotides are TGTGCCACCAGCTTCCGGGACGCGAGATATAGCAATCAGCCCCAGCATTTT. J is TRBJ1-5 and V is TRBV15, with D perhaps matching TRBD1 (5 bases). The CDR3 runs to 17 residues. In germline, CDR1 is LNHNV, CDR2 YYDKDF (reference sequence). V was trimmed by 5 bases and J by 0 bases, leaving 17 bases between them.

The chain links TRBV6-5 to TRBJ2-5; TRBD2 is a possible D gene (6 bases). CDR3 length: 17 residues. V was cut by 0 bases and J by 7 bases, with 21 bases left in between. Germline CDR1 reads MNHEY; CDR2 reads SVGAGI. The CDR3 here is CASSYSLPGETLGTQYF. As DNA, the CDR3 is TGTGCCAGCAGTTACTCGCTGCCGGGGGAAACCTTAGGGACCCAGTACTTC.

V gene TRBV11-3 combines with J gene TRBJ2-7; 10 nucleotides align to TRBD2. J was trimmed by 2 bases and V by 5 bases; bases with no gene match: 6. The germline V gene has CDR1 SGHNT and CDR2 YENEEA. The CDR3 has 15 amino acids. The CDR3 sequence is CASSPGLARTYEQYF. In DNA form, the CDR3 reads TGTGCCAGCAGCCCGGGACTAGCGAGGACCTACGAGCAGTACTTC.

V is TRBV2 and J is TRBJ1-6, with D tentatively TRBD1 (6 bases). The germline V gene has CDR1 SNHLY and CDR2 FYNNEI. V was pared by 8 bases and J by 7 bases, with 6 bases between. The CDR3 extends over 11 amino acids. The CDR3: CASQGNSPLHF. In DNA form, the CDR3 reads TGTGCCAGCCAGGGGAATTCACCCCTCCACTTT.

This clonotype was seen a few times. The chain carries TRBV6-5 and TRBJ2-7, with TRBD1 matching over 9 bases. This CDR3 has 15 residues. Germline loops: CDR1 MNHEY, CDR2 SVGAGI. Trimming removed 0 bases from V and 2 bases from J; junction bases left unmatched: 2. CDR3 residues: CASSYSGQGTYEQYF. The CDR3, as DNA: TGTGCCAGCAGTTACTCTGGACAGGGGACCTACGAGCAGTACTTC.

This clonotype was picked up one time. This chain uses TRBV11-2 with TRBJ2-1, with D perhaps matching TRBD2 (6 bases). Germline values: CDR1 SGHAT, CDR2 FQNNGV. The CDR3 extends over 16 amino acids. The ends were cut back, 5 bases at V and 0 bases at J, with 14 bases in the middle. The CDR3 DNA follows: TGTGCCAGCAGCCGGAGGGGAGGCCACTCCTACAATGAGCAGTTCTTC. This codes for CASSRRGGHSYNEQFF.

The chain couples TRBV4-1 to TRBJ2-3; D is ambiguous. Trimming took 1 base from V and 0 from J, leaving 11 bases between them. CDR3 length: 16 amino acids. The germline V gene has CDR1 MGHRA and CDR2 YSYEKL. In DNA form, the CDR3 reads TGCGCCAGCAGCCAAGGTGTAACGGGCAGCACAGATACGCAGTATTTT. Translation gives CASSQGVTGSTDTQYF.

This chain connects TRBV5-4 to TRBJ2-7, with 11 bases fitting TRBD1. The CDR3 runs to 16 residues. CDR1 and CDR2 from the germline V gene are SGHNT and YYREEE (reference sequence). V was pared by 0 bases and J by 4 bases, with 6 bases of the junction left unmatched. The CDR3, as DNA: TGTGCCAGCAGCTTGGAGGTGGGGACAGGGGGGTACGAGCAGTACTTC. Its translation: CASSLEVGTGGYEQYF. The full variable domain, rest sourced from reference TRBV5-4 and TRBJ2-7, is ETGVTQSPTHLIKTRGQQVTLRCSSQSGHNTVSWYQQALGQGPQFIFQYYREEENGRGNFPPRFSGLQFPNYSSELNVNALELDDSALYLCASSLEVGTGGYEQYFGPGTRLTVT.